The source of this T cell receptor (beta chain) is a study of shared clonotypes between healthy human individuals. Study context: CD4 naive and CD4 memory each took three plates per donor, while CD8 naive took two and CD8 memory one.

Broader study findings: An anticipated effect of sequencing depth on clonotype sharing among donors was recognized. Relative to their counterparts shared across all four donors, non-shared clonotypes exhibited diminished generation probabilities.

Per the germline V gene, CDR1 is ENHRY and CDR2 is SYGVKD. The CDR3 loop spans 13 amino acids. V lost 10 bases to trimming and J lost 5 bases; unmatched junction nucleotides: 10. As for this clone: The target antigen is unknown.

As handled by the study authors: Junction-only sequences without quality scores came from ImmunoSEQ, so filtering differed. Sequencing was performed with immunoSEQ multiplex PCR; in TCRdb, only in-frame clones are kept and a portion is missing. That table furnishes V, J and clone size, whereas the DNA furnished D and trimming. The sample includes 2 million to 2.5 million clones, under 95% of them seen just once. The receptor's source is a man younger than 30 in good health. Some clones in this sample may be carry-over from other donors' samples. The chain joins TRBV10-3 to TRBJ2-7, with TRBD2 identical over 8 bases. Sequencing was performed on naive CD4+ T cells from PBMCs. Indicated subset: CD45RA+ positively selected. The CDR3 region has the DNA TGTGCCACTTCAGCGGGAGTCTTCCACGAGCAGTACTTC. Amino acids: CATSAGVFHEQYF.